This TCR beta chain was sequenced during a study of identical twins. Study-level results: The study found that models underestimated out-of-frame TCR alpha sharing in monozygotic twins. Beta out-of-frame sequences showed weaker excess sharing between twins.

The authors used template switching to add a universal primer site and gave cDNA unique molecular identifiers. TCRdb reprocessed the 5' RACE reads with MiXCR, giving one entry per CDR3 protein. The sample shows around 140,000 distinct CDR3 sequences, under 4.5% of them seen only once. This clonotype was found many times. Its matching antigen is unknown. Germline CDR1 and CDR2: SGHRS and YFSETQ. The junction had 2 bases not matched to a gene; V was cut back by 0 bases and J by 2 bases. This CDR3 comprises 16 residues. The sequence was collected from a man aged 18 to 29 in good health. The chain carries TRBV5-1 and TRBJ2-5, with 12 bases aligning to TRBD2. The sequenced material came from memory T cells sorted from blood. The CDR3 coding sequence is TGCGCCAGCAGCTTGGCTAGCGGGAGGGTTCAAGAGACCCAGTACTTC. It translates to CASSLASGRVQETQYF.